This T cell receptor beta chain was documented in a study of tumor-infiltrating lymphocytes in primary liver carcinoma. Total RNA amounting to 500 ng was the source from which TCR beta cDNA was made with a constant-region primer. Slightly modified ARM-PCR served as the procedure for the TCR beta libraries. These libraries came from three rounds of nested multiplex PCR. Via MiXCR, TCRdb re-called the multiplex PCR reads, giving one row per CDR3 protein. The sample includes about 99,000 distinct CDR3 sequences, around two thirds of them seen just once. Extraction of RNA together with DNA used roughly 19-32 mg of unsorted bulk tissue. Every patient in the cohort had a primary liver carcinoma. That carcinoma was treated by surgical resection. The study, taken as a whole, reports: Merely about 7.5-24% of top clones occurred in all five tumor regions.

Regarding this clonotype: Antigen specificity is unknown. A junction boundary mismatches the germline segment, possibly from a read error.

The clonotype comes from a woman aged 55-75 years with primary liver carcinoma and hepatitis B virus infection. Material: liver tumor tissue from sampling region 5. Subset given: tumor region T5, tumor centre.

The CDR3 sequence: CASSGRGEYEQYF. The CDR3 nucleotides are TGTGCCAGTAGCGGGAGGGGTGAGTACGAGCAATACTTC. The chain employs TRBV6-6 and TRBJ2-7, with 11 bases fitting TRBD2. Germline V gene lookup returns CDR1 MNHNY and CDR2 SVGAGI (reference sequence). This CDR3 comprises 13 residues.